These T cell receptor beta chains were read from a single sample in a study of blood T cell repertoires in COVID-19. The assay was immunoSEQ multiplex PCR, and TCRdb's table has in-frame clones only and misses some. This table has roughly 250,000 clones, approximately 83% appearing once. Sequenced material: PBMCs or T cells enriched from blood (not recorded which). These receptors originate from a woman in her forties who had been exposed to COVID-19. Both conserved end residues are part of each CDR3. A D gene is named only where the DNA matches it firmly. Size is stated for part of the rows, as once, few or many counts, or as a class when the clone is expanded.

DNA: TGTGCCAGCAGGGGCAGGGCAACTAATGAAAAACTGTTTTTT
CDR3: CASRGRATNEKLFF
V: TRBV27
J: TRBJ1-4
size: few
D: .

DNA: TGTGCCAGCAGCCTAACTAGCGGGGGGGCTGTCAACATTCAGTACTTC
CDR3: CASSLTSGGAVNIQYF
V: TRBV7-2
J: TRBJ2-4
size: .
D: TRBD2

DNA: TGTGCCAGCAGTCGAGGACAGGGGAGCTACACCTTC
CDR3: CASSRGQGSYTF
V: TRBV9
J: TRBJ1-2
size: .
D: TRBD1

DNA: TGTGCCAGCTCACGGCAGGCTCTGAACTATGGCTACACCTTC
CDR3: CASSRQALNYGYTF
V: TRBV18
J: TRBJ1-2
size: .
D: .

DNA: TGTGCCAGCACTCGGACCAGGGGAGACTACGAGCAGTACTTC
CDR3: CASTRTRGDYEQYF
V: TRBV7-2
J: TRBJ2-7
size: .
D: .

DNA: TGTGCCAGCAGCCAGGGGGATGGAAACACCATATATTTT
CDR3: CASSQGDGNTIYF
V: TRBV11-3
J: TRBJ1-3
size: .
D: TRBD1

DNA: TGCGCCAGCAGCCAAGACACTCCCCAGCACGGCAGGGTCTATGGCTACACCTTC
CDR3: CASSQDTPQHGRVYGYTF
V: TRBV4-1
J: TRBJ1-2
size: .
D: .

DNA: TGTGCCAGTAGTATGCTTCGGCAGGGGCAGAACACTGAAGCTTTCTTT
CDR3: CASSMLRQGQNTEAFF
V: TRBV19
J: TRBJ1-1
size: .
D: .

DNA: TGTGCCAGCAGCGTAGGGCTAGCGACAGATACGCAGTATTTT
CDR3: CASSVGLATDTQYF
V: TRBV9
J: TRBJ2-3
size: .
D: .

DNA: TGTGCCAGCAGTTTAAGCGCGGGGGGGCAAAATGAGCAGTTCTTC
CDR3: CASSLSAGGQNEQFF
V: TRBV27
J: TRBJ2-1
size: .
D: TRBD2

DNA: TGTGCCAGCAGCAGACAGGGACGGAACACTGAAGCTTTCTTT
CDR3: CASSRQGRNTEAFF
V: TRBV13
J: TRBJ1-1
size: .
D: TRBD1

DNA: TGTGCCAGCAGCTTAGATCACAGGGAAGGTGAAGCTTTCTTT
CDR3: CASSLDHREGEAFF
V: TRBV7-2
J: TRBJ1-1
size: .
D: .

DNA: TGCAGTGCTAGTAGACAGCAGAACACTGAAGCTTTCTTT
CDR3: CSASRQQNTEAFF
V: TRBV20-1
J: TRBJ1-1
size: .
D: .

DNA: TGTGCCAGCAGTGAAGAAGTGGGCAGTAGTTATCCCCAGCATTTT
CDR3: CASSEEVGSSYPQHF
V: TRBV6-1
J: TRBJ1-5
size: .
D: .

DNA: TGTGCCAGCAGTTACTCAGGACAGGGAGAAGGGCAGCCCCAGCATTTT
CDR3: CASSYSGQGEGQPQHF
V: TRBV6-6
J: TRBJ1-5
size: .
D: TRBD1

DNA: TGTGCCAGCAGTTTATCCCAACCGGGACTAGCGGGGGGCCGTCAAGAGACCCAGTACTTC
CDR3: CASSLSQPGLAGGRQETQYF
V: TRBV27
J: TRBJ2-5
size: .
D: TRBD2

DNA: TGTGCCAGCAGCCAAGAATGGGGCCCAGGGCGGCAGCCCCAGCATTTT
CDR3: CASSQEWGPGRQPQHF
V: TRBV3-1/TRBV3-2
J: TRBJ1-5
size: once
D: .

DNA: TGTGCCAGCAGCCAAGATAGTGGGACTAGCGGGGTGTTGTATTTT
CDR3: CASSQDSGTSGVLYF
V: TRBV4-2
J: TRBJ2-3
size: .
D: TRBD2

DNA: TGTGCCAGCAGTGGACTAGCGGGGAGTAACACCGGGGAGCTGTTTTTT
CDR3: CASSGLAGSNTGELFF
V: TRBV2
J: TRBJ2-2
size: .
D: TRBD2

DNA: TGTGCCACCAGCAGAGATCTAGGGGGCGCAGATGGCTACACCTTC
CDR3: CATSRDLGGADGYTF
V: TRBV15
J: TRBJ1-2
size: .
D: TRBD1

DNA: TGTGCCAGCGGGTTAGCGGGGGGCGGTTCCGGGCTGTTTTTT
CDR3: CASGLAGGGSGLFF
V: TRBV11-2
J: TRBJ2-2
size: .
D: TRBD2

DNA: TGTGCCAGCAGCTTAGCGGGGGACTTCGGCGAGCAGTACTTC
CDR3: CASSLAGDFGEQYF
V: TRBV11-2
J: TRBJ2-7
size: many
D: .

DNA: TGCGCCAGCAGCTTGGGGGCCAACACTGAAGCTTTCTTT
CDR3: CASSLGANTEAFF
V: TRBV5-1
J: TRBJ1-1
size: .
D: .

DNA: TGTGCCAGCAGCTTAACACAGGTGGAGACCCAGTACTTC
CDR3: CASSLTQVETQYF
V: TRBV11-3
J: TRBJ2-5
size: .
D: .

DNA: TGTGCCAGCGGTTCGCGAGTCAGCACAGATACGCAGTATTTT
CDR3: CASGSRVSTDTQYF
V: TRBV6-5
J: TRBJ2-3
size: .
D: .

DNA: TGTGCCAGCAGCTCCAGGGAGACAGGGTCTACCGGGGAGCTGTTTTTT
CDR3: CASSSRETGSTGELFF
V: TRBV7-9
J: TRBJ2-2
size: few
D: TRBD1

DNA: TGTGCCACCAGCGAACCTTGGACAGGGGGCGAATTCACAGATACGCAGTATTTT
CDR3: CATSEPWTGGEFTDTQYF
V: TRBV24-1
J: TRBJ2-3
size: .
D: TRBD1

DNA: TGTGCCAGCAGCTCCGGGACAGGGGGCTTACTTGGCTATGGCTACACCTTC
CDR3: CASSSGTGGLLGYGYTF
V: TRBV7-2
J: TRBJ1-2
size: .
D: TRBD1

DNA: TGTGCCAGTAGTGTAGTCGGGGGGGGGACTGAAGCTTTCTTT
CDR3: CASSVVGGGTEAFF
V: TRBV19
J: TRBJ1-1
size: .
D: .

DNA: TGCGCCAGCAGCCAAGGGCCAGGTGAACGCGAGCAGTACTTC
CDR3: CASSQGPGEREQYF
V: TRBV4-3
J: TRBJ2-7
size: .
D: .

DNA: TGTGCCAGCAGCTTTACTAGCGGGGGGCACAATGAGCAGTTCTTC
CDR3: CASSFTSGGHNEQFF
V: TRBV5-6
J: TRBJ2-1
size: once
D: TRBD2

DNA: TGTGCCAGCAGAATTAGCGGGGGGGCGTCTGAGACCCAGTACTTC
CDR3: CASRISGGASETQYF
V: TRBV6-5
J: TRBJ2-5
size: .
D: TRBD2

DNA: TGTGCCAGCAGTGAAGGTTCCCGGGGCACAGATACGCAGTATTTT
CDR3: CASSEGSRGTDTQYF
V: TRBV6-1
J: TRBJ2-3
size: once
D: .

DNA: TGTGCCAGCCACCCAACTGCAACTAATGAAAAACTGTTTTTT
CDR3: CASHPTATNEKLFF
V: TRBV6-6
J: TRBJ1-4
size: once
D: .

DNA: TGTGCCAGCATCGGACTACCCGATTCCTACGAGCAGTACTTC
CDR3: CASIGLPDSYEQYF
V: TRBV7-2
J: TRBJ2-7
size: .
D: .

DNA: TGTGCCAGCAGCTTGGACTCGTCTGGGGCCAACGTCCTGACTTTC
CDR3: CASSLDSSGANVLTF
V: TRBV5-4
J: TRBJ2-6
size: .
D: .

DNA: TGCGCCAGCAGTGAGTCGAGAACCTACGAGCAGTACTTC
CDR3: CASSESRTYEQYF
V: TRBV10-2
J: TRBJ2-7
size: few
D: .

DNA: TGTGCCAGCGCGCCCCATTCACCCCTCCACTTT
CDR3: CASAPHSPLHF
V: TRBV2
J: TRBJ1-6
size: once
D: .

DNA: TGTGCCAGTGGACAGGGGGAGAGGTATGGCTACACCTTC
CDR3: CASGQGERYGYTF
V: TRBV2
J: TRBJ1-2
size: few
D: TRBD1

DNA: TGTGCCAGCAGTCCAGACTTCTCCGGAACGGGGTACAATGAGCAGTTCTTC
CDR3: CASSPDFSGTGYNEQFF
V: TRBV6-6
J: TRBJ2-1
size: .
D: .

DNA: TGTGCCAGCAGCAAGCGGTCAGGGGCAACTGAAGCTTTCTTT
CDR3: CASSKRSGATEAFF
V: TRBV9
J: TRBJ1-1
size: .
D: .

DNA: TGTGCCTGGAGTGGACAGTCGAATTCACCCCTCCACTTT
CDR3: CAWSGQSNSPLHF
V: TRBV30
J: TRBJ1-6
size: .
D: .

DNA: TGTGCTAGTGGTTTGATGGAGTCACCCCTCCACTTT
CDR3: CASGLMESPLHF
V: TRBV12-5
J: TRBJ1-6
size: few
D: .

DNA: TGTGCCAGCAGCCAACCCAATTCCTACGAGCAGTACTTC
CDR3: CASSQPNSYEQYF
V: TRBV3-1/TRBV3-2
J: TRBJ2-7
size: once
D: .

DNA: TGCGCCAGCAGCCAGGGGGTCCGTCAGGAGGAAGCTTTCTTT
CDR3: CASSQGVRQEEAFF
V: TRBV5-1
J: TRBJ1-1
size: .
D: TRBD1

DNA: TGTGCCAGCAGGCAACAGGGAACTCCTAACTATGGCTACACCTTC
CDR3: CASRQQGTPNYGYTF
V: TRBV6-5
J: TRBJ1-2
size: once
D: .

DNA: TGTGCCAGCAGGCAGGGGAATGGGGCCAACGTCCTGACTTTC
CDR3: CASRQGNGANVLTF
V: TRBV27
J: TRBJ2-6
size: .
D: .

DNA: TGTGCCTGGATAAGAGGCATTAACTATGGCTACACCTTC
CDR3: CAWIRGINYGYTF
V: TRBV30
J: TRBJ1-2
size: .
D: .

DNA: TGTGCCAGCAGCGGCCGGGGACTAGCGGGAGAGAACACCGGGGAGCTGTTTTTT
CDR3: CASSGRGLAGENTGELFF
V: TRBV7-9
J: TRBJ2-2
size: .
D: TRBD2

DNA: TGTGCCAGCAGTTTGGGGGGGGGAGTGGCTGAAGCTTTCTTT
CDR3: CASSLGGGVAEAFF
V: TRBV27
J: TRBJ1-1
size: .
D: .

DNA: TGTGCCAGCAGTTCCACAGGGGCCTCTGGAAACACCATATATTTT
CDR3: CASSSTGASGNTIYF
V: TRBV27
J: TRBJ1-3
size: .
D: TRBD1

DNA: TGCGCCAGCAGCTTGGATAGAACTTCCTATGGCTACACCTTC
CDR3: CASSLDRTSYGYTF
V: TRBV5-1
J: TRBJ1-2
size: .
D: .

DNA: TGTGCCAGCAGTTTGAATCGGTGGGAGCTGTTTTTT
CDR3: CASSLNRWELFF
V: TRBV12-3/TRBV12-4
J: TRBJ2-2
size: .
D: .

DNA: TGTGCCAGCTCAGTTGACAGGGAGTATGGCTACACCTTC
CDR3: CASSVDREYGYTF
V: TRBV18
J: TRBJ1-2
size: .
D: TRBD1

DNA: TGTGCCCGCCTGGGTCCTAGCGGGGGTCAAAAGCAGTTCTTC
CDR3: CARLGPSGGQKQFF
V: TRBV2
J: TRBJ2-1
size: few
D: TRBD2